Here is one T cell receptor (beta chain) with its context. Its cognate antigen is unknown. Per germline, CDR1 SGHTA and CDR2 FQGNSA. Trimming shortened V by 3 bases and J by 3 bases, and 7 bases separated the two germline ends. This CDR3 contains 13 residues. This entry is derived from a study of CD8+ T cells in alopecia areata. For the study at large: Each day, treated patients took oral tofacitinib twice, at 5 to 10 mg per dose.

Described treatment: oral pan-JAK inhibitor, 5-10 mg twice daily. Collected material from alopecia areata patients comprised lesional scalp punch biopsies and peripheral blood. Extracted RNA was reverse transcribed into cDNA, the sequencing template. Data came from immunoSEQ multiplex PCR; TCRdb stores just in-frame clones and leaves some out. The sample comprises 200,000 to 250,000 clones, over 60% of which are singletons, and approximately 1.2% rests with the top ten. Study-wide findings and caveats: Whether baseline CD8+ expansion is linked to response remains uncertain, given a single nonresponder. Numerous expanded lesional clones remained in scalp and blood during tofacitinib.

This receptor was identified in a human donor with alopecia areata. V and J are TRBV7-2 and TRBJ2-3; D is unclear. The input for sequencing was CD4+ T cells sorted from blood, taken at approximately week 44, from a patient treated with tofacitinib. CDR3 nucleotides: TGTGCCAGCAGCTTGGGCCTAACAGATACGCAGTATTTT. Protein: CASSLGLTDTQYF.